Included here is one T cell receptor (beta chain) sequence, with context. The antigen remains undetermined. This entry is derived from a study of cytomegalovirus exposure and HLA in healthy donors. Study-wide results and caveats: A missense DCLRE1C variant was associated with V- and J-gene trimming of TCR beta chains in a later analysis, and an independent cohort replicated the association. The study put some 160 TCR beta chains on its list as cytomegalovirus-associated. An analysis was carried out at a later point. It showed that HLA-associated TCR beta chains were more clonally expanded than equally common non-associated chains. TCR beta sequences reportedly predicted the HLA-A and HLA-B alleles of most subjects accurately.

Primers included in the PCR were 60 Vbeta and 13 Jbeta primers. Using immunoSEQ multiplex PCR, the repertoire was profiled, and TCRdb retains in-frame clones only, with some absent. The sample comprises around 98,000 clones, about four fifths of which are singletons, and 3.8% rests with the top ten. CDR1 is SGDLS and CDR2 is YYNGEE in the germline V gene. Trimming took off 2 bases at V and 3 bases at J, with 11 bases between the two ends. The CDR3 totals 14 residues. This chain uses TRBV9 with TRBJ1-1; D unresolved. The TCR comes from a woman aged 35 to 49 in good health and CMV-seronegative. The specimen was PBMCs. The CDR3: CASSVNVQDTEAFF. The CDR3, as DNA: TGTGCCAGCAGCGTGAACGTCCAGGACACTGAAGCTTTCTTT.